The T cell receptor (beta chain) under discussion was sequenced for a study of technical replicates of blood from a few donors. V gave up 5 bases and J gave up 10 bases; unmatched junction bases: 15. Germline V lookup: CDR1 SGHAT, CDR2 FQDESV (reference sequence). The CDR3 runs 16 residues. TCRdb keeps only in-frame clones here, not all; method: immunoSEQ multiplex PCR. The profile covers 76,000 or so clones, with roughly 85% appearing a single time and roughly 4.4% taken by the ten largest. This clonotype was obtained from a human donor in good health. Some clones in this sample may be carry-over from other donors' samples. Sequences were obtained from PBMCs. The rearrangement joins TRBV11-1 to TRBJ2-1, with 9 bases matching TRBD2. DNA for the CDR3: TGTGCCAGCAGCCTCTTAGCGGGGGCCTCTTGGGGGGAGCAGTTCTTC. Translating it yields CASSLLAGASWGEQFF.